Listed here are 3 T cell receptor beta chains from one sample, sequenced in a study of Tregs in tolerant kidney transplant recipients. Sequencing used immunoSEQ multiplex PCR; TCRdb keeps in-frame clones, though not all of them. Of roughly 66,000 clones detected, 80% to 95% appear once; the ten largest clones hold approximately 11%. This material consisted of CD8+ T cells from blood, taken before the transplant. All receptors derive from a human donor who received a combined kidney and bone marrow transplant.

J is TRBJ2-1 and V is TRBV19, with a possible D match to TRBD1 (6 bases). There are 14 residues in the CDR3. Germline lookup yields CDR1 LNHDA and CDR2 SQIVND (reference sequence). With 3 bases removed from V and 8 bases from J, the gap between germline ends came to 14 bases. CDR3 residues: CASSIGTGFYEQFF. The DNA for the CDR3 is TGTGCCAGTAGTATCGGAACAGGGTTCTATGAGCAGTTCTTC.

The chain has TRBV29-1 and TRBJ2-1, with 10 bases that match TRBD2. Germline values: CDR1 SQVTM, CDR2 ANQGSEA. This CDR3 region has 17 residues. J gave up 7 bases and V 6 bases, and 18 bases lay outside the gene matches. The CDR3 DNA sequence: TGCAGCGTGGCGAGGGGTAGCGGGGGGTCGGGAGGGAATGAGCAGTTCTTC. Translated: CSVARGSGGSGGNEQFF.

V and J are TRBV13 and TRBJ1-4; D is uncertain. The V and J ends lost 4 bases and 0 bases respectively, with 12 bases between them. The CDR3 runs to 16 residues. Per the germline V gene, CDR1 is PRHDT and CDR2 is FYEKMQ (reference sequence). CDR3 amino acids: CASSYGGRATNEKLFF. The DNA for the CDR3 is TGTGCCAGCAGCTATGGAGGGCGGGCAACTAATGAAAAACTGTTTTTT.